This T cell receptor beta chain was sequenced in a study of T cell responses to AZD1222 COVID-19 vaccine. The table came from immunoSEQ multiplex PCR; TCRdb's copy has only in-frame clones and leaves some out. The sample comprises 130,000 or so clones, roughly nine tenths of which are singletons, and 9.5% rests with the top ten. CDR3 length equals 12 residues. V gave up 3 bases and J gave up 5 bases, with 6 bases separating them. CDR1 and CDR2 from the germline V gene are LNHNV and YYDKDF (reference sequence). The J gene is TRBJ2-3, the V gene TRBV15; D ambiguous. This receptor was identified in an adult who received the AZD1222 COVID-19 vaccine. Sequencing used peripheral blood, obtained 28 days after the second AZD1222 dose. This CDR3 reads CATSSMGDTQYF. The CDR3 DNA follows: TGTGCCACCAGCAGTATGGGAGATACGCAGTATTTT.